One and the same sample provided the 21 T cell receptor beta chains below, sequenced in a study of OX40 agonist ivuxolimab in advanced cancers. The repertoire was sequenced with immunoSEQ multiplex PCR; TCRdb's copy has only in-frame clones and lacks some. Of tens of thousands of clones in the sample, 65% to 90% were seen once. The sample was CD4+ or CD8+ T cells sorted from blood, taken in a trial of the OX40 agonist ivuxolimab. Receptors originate from an adult with an advanced solid tumor such as melanoma, head and neck, liver or kidney cancer.

The V and J genes are TRBV5-6 and TRBJ1-2; 7 positions match TRBD1. There are 13 residues in the CDR3. Germline V gene data show CDR1 as SGHDT and CDR2 as YYEEEE. J lost 9 bases, V lost 0 bases, and 5 bases had no gene match. DNA for the CDR3: TGTGCCAGCAGCTTGGGACAGGGCAGAAGCTACACCTTC. The encoded protein is CASSLGQGRSYTF.

This chain uses TRBV6-4 with TRBJ1-2; D is unresolved. Per the germline V gene, CDR1 is MRHNA and CDR2 is SNTAGT. The CDR3 spans 15 residues. Trimming pared 3 bases from V and 2 bases from J, leaving 13 bases between. This CDR3 is CASSEWAGPNYGYTF. CDR3 bases: TGTGCCAGCAGTGAGTGGGCAGGCCCAAACTATGGCTACACCTTC.

J is TRBJ1-4 and V is TRBV5-6; possibly TRBD1 for D (6 bases). V lost 0 bases, J lost 7 bases, and 19 bases lay in between. Germline V gene lookup returns CDR1 SGHDT and CDR2 YYEEEE. The CDR3 spans 17 residues. CDR3 region: CASSLGKVGGRPEKLFF. The CDR3 coding sequence is TGTGCCAGCAGCTTGGGAAAAGTGGGGGGGCGCCCTGAAAAACTGTTTTTT.

The chain couples TRBV7-3 to TRBJ1-1; D unclear. CDR1 is SGHTA and CDR2 is FQGTGA in the germline V gene. The CDR3 sequence is 13 residues long. Deletions cut 5 bases from V and 2 bases from J, with 9 bases between. The CDR3 DNA follows: TGTGCCAGCAGCCCAACAGCAAACACTGAAGCTTTCTTT. This gives the protein CASSPTANTEAFF.

The chain uses TRBV2 and TRBJ2-1; TRBD2 matches at 11 bases. Germline V gene data show CDR1 as SNHLY and CDR2 as FYNNEI. V trimming: 7 bases; J trimming: 7 bases; junction bases outside the gene matches: 6. CDR3 length: 14 residues. The CDR3 here is CASTEGLAENEQFF. The CDR3 nucleotides read TGTGCCAGCACGGAGGGACTAGCGGAGAATGAGCAGTTCTTC.

J is TRBJ1-2 and V is TRBV7-9; TRBD1 matches 8 bases. With V trimmed by 5 bases and J by 3 bases, 14 bases remained unmatched. Germline V gives CDR1 SEHNR, CDR2 FQNEAQ (reference sequence). The CDR3 sequence is 17 residues long. The CDR3 loop is CASSPDGTGWAHYGYTF. In DNA, the CDR3 is TGTGCCAGCAGCCCAGACGGGACAGGTTGGGCTCACTATGGCTACACCTTC.

The chain employs TRBV15 and TRBJ1-3; tentative D call: TRBD1 (5 bases). The CDR3 spans 18 residues. Trimming stripped 0 bases from V and 0 bases from J, with 15 bases between. Germline V gene data show CDR1 as LNHNV and CDR2 as YYDKDF (reference sequence). CDR3 region: CATSRDRLGPHSGNTIYF. The CDR3 bases are TGTGCCACCAGCAGAGATAGGTTGGGACCGCACTCTGGAAACACCATATATTTT. Filled out from reference TRBV15 and TRBJ1-3, the complete variable domain reads DAMVIQNPRYQVTQFGKPVTLSCSQTLNHNVMYWYQQKSSQAPKLLFHYYDKDFNNEADTPDNFQSRRPNTSFCFLDIRSPGLGDTAMYLCATSRDRLGPHSGNTIYFGEGSWLTVV.

The chain has TRBV6-5 and TRBJ1-1; D is perhaps TRBD1 (6 bases). The CDR3 has 14 residues. The germline V and J ends were trimmed by 7 bases and 8 bases, with 20 bases remaining between them. Germline CDR1 and CDR2: MNHEY and SVGAGI. The CDR3 DNA reads as TGTGCCAGCAACCCGGGGGCCCTAAGTTCCGAAGCTTTCTTT. Protein product: CASNPGALSSEAFF.

The chain joins TRBV28 to TRBJ2-5; possible D gene TRBD2, 5 bases. CDR3 size: 16 residues. CDR1 MDHEN and CDR2 SYDVKM come from the germline V gene. Trimming removed 3 bases from V and 4 bases from J, with 18 bases in between. The CDR3 reads CASSFLASGRRETQYF. In DNA, the CDR3 is TGTGCCAGCAGTTTTTTGGCCAGCGGCCGGCGAGAGACCCAGTACTTC.

The gene calls are TRBV27 and TRBJ2-7; either TRBD1 or TRBD2 may fit D (5 bases each). Germline CDR1 and CDR2: MNHEY and SMNVEV (reference sequence). The CDR3 consists of 13 residues. V gave up 5 bases and J gave up 6 bases, with 14 bases separating them. This chain's CDR3 is CASSNEGRGEQYF. CDR3 DNA: TGTGCCAGCAGTAACGAGGGAAGGGGCGAGCAGTACTTC.

This rearrangement joins TRBV6-4 to TRBJ2-5, with TRBD1 identical over 7 bases. Germline V gene data show CDR1 as MRHNA and CDR2 as SNTAGT. This CDR3 contains 15 residues. The V and J ends lost 6 bases and 5 bases, in that order; junction bases with no gene match: 12. This chain's CDR3 is CASRPTGLNSETQYF. The CDR3 DNA is TGTGCCAGCAGGCCGACAGGGTTAAATTCGGAGACCCAGTACTTC.

The V and J genes are TRBV9 and TRBJ2-5; 8 nucleotides align to TRBD1. Germline V lookup: CDR1 SGDLS, CDR2 YYNGEE. The CDR3 is 15 amino acids. Trimming removed 2 bases from V and 5 bases from J; junction bases left unmatched: 8. In nucleotides, the CDR3 is TGTGCCAGCAGCGTCTTAACAGGGGGTTCGGAGACCCAGTACTTC. Its protein product is CASSVLTGGSETQYF.

The chain employs TRBV5-1 and TRBJ2-5; tentative D call: TRBD1 (6 bases). The CDR3 is made up of 17 amino acids. Per germline, CDR1 SGHRS and CDR2 YFSETQ. V lost 4 bases and J 1 base, leaving 20 bases between the germline ends. The CDR3 loop reads CASSLGAGPWGQETQYF. CDR3 DNA: TGCGCCAGCAGCCTGGGGGCGGGTCCTTGGGGCCAAGAGACCCAGTACTTC.

This clone was observed a single time. The chain recombines TRBV30 with TRBJ2-6; the D is unclear. V shed 0 bases and J shed 2 bases, with 5 bases lying between them. This CDR3 comprises 14 residues. Per germline, CDR1 GTSNPN and CDR2 SVGIG (reference sequence). The CDR3 region has the DNA TGTGCCTGGAGTGTACTTCCTGGGGCCAACGTCCTGACTTTC. Translation: CAWSVLPGANVLTF.

This clone was counted a single time. The V call is TRBV5-1, the J call TRBJ2-1, with 8 bases fitting TRBD2. J gave up 4 bases and V 4 bases, and 7 bases lay outside the gene matches. The CDR3 is 15 amino acids. Germline lookup yields CDR1 SGHRS and CDR2 YFSETQ. In nucleotides, the CDR3 is TGCGCCAGCAGCGGAAGCGGGAGCACGTACAATGAGCAGTTCTTC. It specifies CASSGSGSTYNEQFF.

CDR3 loop: CASLRGDRLYGYTF. The CDR3 bases are TGTGCCAGCTTACGGGGAGATCGACTCTATGGCTACACCTTC. The chain recombines TRBV19 with TRBJ1-2; no definite D call. The V gene lost 9 bases and the J gene lost 4 bases, with 18 bases spanning the gap. There are 14 residues in the CDR3. Germline-derived CDR1 and CDR2 are LNHDA and SQIVND (reference sequence).

The chain has TRBV30 and TRBJ2-3, with 7 bases aligning to TRBD1. CDR1 GTSNPN and CDR2 SVGIG come from the germline V gene (reference sequence). The length of the CDR3 is 13 residues. V lost 0 bases and J lost 4; bases outside the gene matches: 1. This CDR3 is CAWSVQGADTQYF. The CDR3 DNA sequence: TGTGCCTGGAGTGTGCAGGGGGCAGATACGCAGTATTTT.

The J gene is TRBJ1-3, the V gene TRBV11-2, with unresolved D. The CDR3 contains 16 residues. The V end lost 5 bases, the J end lost 4 bases, and 18 bases lay between the germline ends. Germline V gives CDR1 SGHAT, CDR2 FQNNGV. Written as DNA, the CDR3 is TGTGCCAGCAGCGACGGGCAGGTGGAGCACGGAAACACCATATATTTT. Protein: CASSDGQVEHGNTIYF.

The chain has TRBV9 and TRBJ1-6; 7 bases agree with TRBD1. The V and J ends lost 0 bases and 10 bases, in that order; junction bases with no gene match: 10. Germline lookup yields CDR1 SGDLS and CDR2 YYNGEE. This CDR3 has 16 amino acids. CDR3 loop: CASSVAPTGLSSPLHF. CDR3 DNA: TGTGCCAGCAGCGTAGCTCCGACAGGGTTAAGCTCACCCCTCCACTTT.

The chain couples TRBV5-1 to TRBJ2-5; 8 bases line up with TRBD1. V was clipped by 0 bases and J by 2 bases; unmatched bases: 6. The germline V gene encodes CDR1 SGHRS and CDR2 YFSETQ. The CDR3 consists of 16 residues. The CDR3 loop is CASSLATGARQETQYF. Here the CDR3 DNA reads TGCGCCAGCAGCTTGGCGACAGGGGCACGGCAAGAGACCCAGTACTTC.

The rearrangement links TRBV5-1 to TRBJ2-6; no clear D gene. Per germline, CDR1 SGHRS and CDR2 YFSETQ. Trimming removed 2 bases at V and 0 bases at J, with 9 bases between. This CDR3 has 16 residues. The CDR3 region is CASSLITRSGANVLTF. CDR3 nucleotides: TGCGCCAGCAGCTTAATAACGCGCTCTGGGGCCAACGTCCTGACTTTC.